Listed below are T cell receptor beta chains from one sample, sequenced in a study of T cell responses to AZD1222 COVID-19 vaccine. The repertoire was sequenced with immunoSEQ multiplex PCR; TCRdb's copy has only in-frame clones and lacks some. The sample lists about 120,000 clones; roughly nine tenths were seen once. This specimen was peripheral blood, taken on day 0 of AZD1222 vaccination. The source of these receptors is an adult in good health. The conserved cysteine and the conserved F or W are not part of the CDR3 here. The D gene is left open where the match is weak.

V gene: TRBV12-3/TRBV12-4
D gene: -
CDR3 protein: ASSLYGYGYT

V gene: TRBV15
D gene: -
CDR3 protein: ATSSGRGGFETQY

V gene: TRBV7-9
D gene: -
CDR3 protein: ASSFASYGYT

V gene: TRBV3-1/TRBV3-2
D gene: -
CDR3 protein: ATSNTGELF

V gene: TRBV18
D gene: -
CDR3 protein: ASSPIQGLAKNIQY

V gene: TRBV5-1
D gene: -
CDR3 protein: ASSESSGNTIY

V gene: TRBV7-3
D gene: TRBD1
CDR3 protein: ASSLTPGQGYEQY

V gene: TRBV28
D gene: TRBD1
CDR3 protein: ASSPRYRGKGNQPQH

V gene: TRBV27
D gene: -
CDR3 protein: ASSFGVAAAYEQY

V gene: TRBV6-2/TRBV6-3
D gene: -
CDR3 protein: ASSYGRVLFRTEAF

V gene: TRBV13
D gene: -
CDR3 protein: ASSLGTGTQY

V gene: TRBV5-6
D gene: -
CDR3 protein: ASSRRGPGANVLT

V gene: TRBV6-5
D gene: -
CDR3 protein: ASSAWGGGNYEQY

V gene: TRBV6-5
D gene: -
CDR3 protein: ASSPPGGRAF

V gene: TRBV2
D gene: -
CDR3 protein: ASSEARSSYNEQF

V gene: TRBV9
D gene: -
CDR3 protein: ASSVGGAGLAYEQY

V gene: TRBV19
D gene: -
CDR3 protein: ASTAFTGNQPQH

V gene: TRBV5-4
D gene: -
CDR3 protein: ASSLEQGGYGYT

V gene: TRBV6-5
D gene: -
CDR3 protein: ASSYFGGLPPLH

V gene: TRBV9
D gene: -
CDR3 protein: ASRPGLKYNEQF

V gene: TRBV19
D gene: -
CDR3 protein: ASSMRAGGNQPQH

V gene: TRBV9
D gene: -
CDR3 protein: ASSSGSYEQY

V gene: TRBV5-3
D gene: TRBD2
CDR3 protein: ARSLGLAREKY

V gene: TRBV30
D gene: -
CDR3 protein: AWEGAGSYEQY

V gene: TRBV11-2
D gene: -
CDR3 protein: ASSLGRGGGGYT

V gene: TRBV4-3
D gene: -
CDR3 protein: ASSQDTGSVGYGYT

V gene: TRBV6-5
D gene: -
CDR3 protein: ASSYSPHGNTEAF

V gene: TRBV7-9
D gene: TRBD2
CDR3 protein: AAGGADTQY

V gene: TRBV5-4
D gene: -
CDR3 protein: ATNKQGELTEAF

V gene: TRBV5-4
D gene: TRBD2
CDR3 protein: ASSSGTRGGTDTQY

V gene: TRBV28
D gene: TRBD2
CDR3 protein: ATALAGGSETQY

V gene: TRBV6-5
D gene: -
CDR3 protein: ASRALGGEGYT

V gene: TRBV29-1
D gene: -
CDR3 protein: SASLGNGGIGTEAF

V gene: TRBV7-3
D gene: -
CDR3 protein: ASSLRKSGAGEQF

V gene: TRBV28
D gene: -
CDR3 protein: ASGGAYNEQF

V gene: TRBV5-4
D gene: -
CDR3 protein: ASSRDKNTGELF

V gene: TRBV15
D gene: -
CDR3 protein: ATSNLFRDINTGELF

V gene: TRBV7-8
D gene: -
CDR3 protein: ASSLGGLSEAF

V gene: TRBV7-9
D gene: -
CDR3 protein: ASSLVQDTDTQY

V gene: TRBV6-6
D gene: -
CDR3 protein: ASSYDREAF

V gene: TRBV6-5
D gene: TRBD2
CDR3 protein: ASAGVNTGELF

V gene: TRBV4-1
D gene: TRBD1
CDR3 protein: ASSRDRGGSGNTIY

V gene: TRBV7-7
D gene: -
CDR3 protein: ASSQDSQETQY

V gene: TRBV28
D gene: -
CDR3 protein: ASSLVPGNTEAF

V gene: TRBV7-2
D gene: -
CDR3 protein: ASSLTGSPLANYGYT

V gene: TRBV4-2
D gene: -
CDR3 protein: ASSQDPGQGYYGYT

V gene: TRBV28
D gene: TRBD1
CDR3 protein: ASSSVLRQGSYHEQY

V gene: TRBV5-1
D gene: TRBD2
CDR3 protein: ASSLTAGGPGGEGNEQF

V gene: TRBV3-1/TRBV3-2
D gene: TRBD1
CDR3 protein: ASSHGTANSPLH

V gene: TRBV7-9
D gene: -
CDR3 protein: ASSPPSGHEQF

V gene: TRBV5-1
D gene: -
CDR3 protein: ASSPSGQGRSYEQY

V gene: TRBV19
D gene: TRBD1
CDR3 protein: ASSLNRGETQY

V gene: TRBV27
D gene: -
CDR3 protein: ASSPARDHYGYT

V gene: TRBV19
D gene: -
CDR3 protein: ASSADGVNYGYT

V gene: TRBV5-4
D gene: -
CDR3 protein: ASSLGQFGETQY